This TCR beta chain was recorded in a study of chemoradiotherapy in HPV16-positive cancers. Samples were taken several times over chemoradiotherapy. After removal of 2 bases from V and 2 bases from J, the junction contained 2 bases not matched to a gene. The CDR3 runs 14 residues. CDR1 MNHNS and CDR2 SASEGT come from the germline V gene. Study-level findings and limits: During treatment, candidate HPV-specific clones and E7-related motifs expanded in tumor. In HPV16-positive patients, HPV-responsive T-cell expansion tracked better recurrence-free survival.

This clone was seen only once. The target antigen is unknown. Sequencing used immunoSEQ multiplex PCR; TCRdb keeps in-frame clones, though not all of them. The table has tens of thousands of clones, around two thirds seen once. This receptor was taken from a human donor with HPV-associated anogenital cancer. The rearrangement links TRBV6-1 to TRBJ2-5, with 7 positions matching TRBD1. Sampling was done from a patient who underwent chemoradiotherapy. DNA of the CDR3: TGTGCCAGCAGTGAAAGGGGGCATCAAGAGACCCAGTACTTC. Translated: CASSERGHQETQYF.